What follows is one T cell receptor (beta chain) and its context. These data belong to a study of blood T cell repertoires in COVID-19. Study overall: Italy, Spain and the United States were the sources of the convalescent and acute COVID-19 samples. T cells, B-cell-depleted T cells, or PBMCs supplied cDNA or gDNA.

Per the study methods: It was from reference gene primer amplification that nucleated cell counts were estimated. Data came from immunoSEQ multiplex PCR; TCRdb stores just in-frame clones and leaves some out. From that table come the V and J calls and clone size; the DNA was used to work out D and trimming. There are about 88,000 clones in the sample; roughly 84% occur only once, and roughly 15% lies in the top ten. The CDR3 length is 16 residues. The receptor's source is a woman in her sixties or seventies with acute or convalescent COVID-19. The chain couples TRBV21-1 to TRBJ2-5; the table's D gene call, TRBD2, was not cross checked with the DNA. TRBV21-1 is an annotated pseudogene. Source material: peripheral blood. The CDR3 region is CASSRPGLAGGETQYF. The CDR3 coding sequence is TGTGCCAGCAGCCGCCCGGGACTAGCGGGAGGAGAGACCCAGTACTTC.